The source of this T cell receptor beta chain is a study of T cell responses to AZD1222 COVID-19 vaccine. Findings and limits, study-wide: In a largely white British group with more females than males, clonal diversity was possibly underestimated. Regions 160-218 and 743-854 dominated among vaccine-associated CD4 TCRs spanning spike. The reported proportion of spike-specific TCRs targeting unmutated variant regions was nearly half.

Repertoires were generated with immunoSEQ multiplex PCR, while TCRdb's copy carries only in-frame clones and drops some. In the table there are around 150,000 clones, around nine tenths of which are singletons. Trimming shortened V by 0 bases and J by 0 bases, and 14 bases separated the two germline ends. The germline gives CDR1 LNHNV, CDR2 YYDKDF (reference sequence). The CDR3 extends over 18 amino acids. Points on this clone: The antigen is undetermined.

The chain links TRBV15 to TRBJ1-4; unclear D gene. The TCR comes from an adult in good health. Sample: peripheral blood, taken on day 0 of AZD1222 vaccination. CDR3 sequence (DNA): TGTGCCACCAGCAGAGATAAGCGATCAATTGCAACTAATGAAAAACTGTTTTTT. Protein product: CATSRDKRSIATNEKLFF.